Included here is one T cell receptor (beta chain) sequence, with context. Per the study methods: Estimated nucleated cell counts came from reference gene primer amplification. Method: immunoSEQ multiplex PCR; TCRdb's copy keeps in-frame clones and lacks some. D and trimming were read from the DNA, whereas the V and J calls and clone size are those reported in that table. The sample yields 150,000 to 200,000 clones, under 80% seen once. With 8 bases removed from V and 0 bases from J, the gap between germline ends came to 12 bases. The germline gives CDR1 KGHSH, CDR2 LQKENI. This CDR3 contains 14 residues. These data are taken from a study of blood T cell repertoires in COVID-19. Overall study: Both acute and convalescent COVID-19 samples were obtained from the United States, Italy and Spain. The analysed material was cDNA or gDNA that came from T cells, B-cell-depleted T cells, or PBMCs.

Specimen: PBMCs or T cells enriched from blood (not recorded which). This chain uses TRBV18 with TRBJ2-3, with D possibly being TRBD1 (6 bases). The TCR comes from a woman between 50 and 59 years old with acute COVID-19. Written as DNA, the CDR3 is TGTGCCAGCCTTAAGACAGGCAGCACAGATACGCAGTATTTT. Translated, it gives CASLKTGSTDTQYF.